The T cell receptor (beta chain) under discussion was sequenced for a study of tumor-infiltrating lymphocytes in primary liver carcinoma. Total RNA (about 500 ng) served as template for TCR beta cDNA synthesis primed by a constant-region primer. Construction of TCR beta libraries relied on three successive nested multiplex PCR rounds employing slightly modified ARM-PCR. TRBV1-TRBV30 forward primers paired with a C-beta reverse primer were used in the first two PCR rounds, which ran approximately 10 cycles each. Via MiXCR, TCRdb re-called the multiplex PCR reads, giving one row per CDR3 protein. The table shows about 37,000 distinct CDR3 sequences, with about 75% occurring only once. Turning to this clonotype: What it binds is unknown. At one end the junction does not follow the germline gene, possibly because of a read error.

CDR1 is MNHEY, CDR2 SVGEGT, per germline. The CDR3 runs to 14 residues. Study-level results: Significantly larger top-250-clone fractions were found in tumors than in blood (p = 0.039).

Co-extraction yielded RNA and DNA from around 20-30 mg of unsorted bulk tissue. The sample was tumor-adjacent normal liver tissue. The receptor was isolated from a man in his forties with primary liver carcinoma and hepatitis B virus infection. The chain carries TRBV6-2 or TRBV6-3 and TRBJ1-5; TRBD1 matches 8 bases. This chain's CDR3 is CATRRTGNNQHQHF. CDR3 DNA sequence: TGTGCCACCAGGAGGACAGGGAATAATCAGCACCAGCATTTT.